This record looks at one T cell receptor beta chain sequence and its context. Its cognate antigen is unknown. The repertoire was sequenced with immunoSEQ multiplex PCR; TCRdb's copy has only in-frame clones and lacks some. The sample lists about 300,000 clones, roughly 67% occurring once. This entry is derived from a study of cytotoxic CD8 clonotypes in ibrutinib-treated CLL. Study-wide results and limits: Elevated clonality accompanied ibrutinib response, with a return toward baseline values at progression.

Germline CDR1 is MGHDK and CDR2 is SYGVNS. CDR3 size: 18 residues. J gave up 0 bases and V 1 base, and 7 bases lay outside the gene matches. The chain recombines TRBV25-1 with TRBJ2-2, with 8 bases fitting TRBD1. The source material was PBMCs, sampled after 36 months of ibrutinib treatment. This receptor was identified in a human donor with chronic lymphocytic leukemia. This CDR3 is CASSEFSEQGANTGELFF. DNA of the CDR3: TGTGCCAGCAGTGAATTCTCCGAACAGGGGGCGAACACCGGGGAGCTGTTTTTT.